The source of this T cell receptor beta chain is a study of blood T cell repertoires in COVID-19. Sequencing was performed with immunoSEQ multiplex PCR; in TCRdb, only in-frame clones are kept and a portion is missing. This table has around 71,000 clones, approximately 80% appearing once. The germline gives CDR1 MGHDK, CDR2 SYGVNS. Trimming took 4 bases from V and 4 from J, leaving 23 bases between them. This CDR3 is 17 amino acids long. The chain uses TRBV25-1 and TRBJ2-7; the D is unclear. The origin of this receptor is a man between 65 and 85 years old with acute or convalescent COVID-19. The sample was peripheral blood. In nucleotides, the CDR3 is TGTGCCAGCAGTGCGGTAGCTGAACGCTGGAGTCCTTACGAGCAGTACTTC. It yields the protein CASSAVAERWSPYEQYF.